This T cell receptor (beta chain) emerged from a study of blood T cell repertoires in COVID-19. Study details: PBMCs, B-cell-depleted T cells, or T cells provided the cDNA or gDNA that made up the material.

Seattle researchers signed up patients amid active infection and tracked them longitudinally. This table comes from immunoSEQ multiplex PCR, and its TCRdb copy is limited to in-frame clones, with some not included. The sample holds 250,000 to 400,000 clones, 85% to 90% seen once. CDR1 and CDR2 from the germline V gene are SGHDT and YYEEEE. The CDR3 loop spans 17 amino acids. V lost 1 base, J lost 5 bases, and 10 bases stayed unmatched. This chain joins TRBV5-6 and TRBJ2-5; 11 bases align to TRBD1. The clonotype comes from a woman aged 30 to 39 with COVID-19, enrolled during active disease. The sample consisted of peripheral blood. This CDR3 is CASSLRTGGAGGETQYF. DNA for the CDR3: TGTGCCAGCAGCTTGAGGACAGGGGGCGCTGGGGGTGAGACCCAGTACTTC.